This T cell receptor beta chain was found in a study of human T cells and chemical hapten exposure (dated by TCRdb to the early 2020s). Study-wide context: For sensitization, 2% DPC in acetone was applied to a roughly 2 cm by roughly 2 cm area of upper inner arm skin. Weekly therapeutic DPC doses were additionally applied to the scalp of patients throughout the roughly 23-week study period. Patch testing was performed on the upper back with Finn chambers containing 0.01% DPC, and the patch tests were scored after 6 days according to International Contact Dermatitis Research Group standards. Alopecia areata with under or over 50% scalp involvement, alopecia totalis and alopecia universalis were represented in the patient cohort, which was mostly female. Libraries were pooled for sequencing, and per-sample TCR yields varied mainly because of small differences in library volumes within the pool. This study followed changes in the peripheral blood TCR repertoire in vivo during primary and secondary sensitization of alopecia patients to the hapten diphenylcyclopropenone (DPC). Blood was sampled from patients pre-sensitization (week 0) and at 2, 6 and about 24 weeks after DPC sensitization. Approximately 30 alopecia patients provided blood for TCR sequencing at one to four time points (pre-sensitization, 2, 6 and 24 weeks).

About this clonotype itself: What antigen it recognizes has not been identified. Base qualities are not provided; no much larger clone lies one nucleotide away.

The paper as a whole reports these results and caveats: Significantly more large CDR3 similarity clusters were formed by expanded TCRs than by pre-sensitization or healthy control sets, consistent with antigen-driven responses. Patch test score was positively correlated with the number of PT1 expanded TCRs, with significance at thresholds 8, 16 and 32 but not at 4. Repeated subsampling changed both the strength of the expansion versus patch-test correlation and the threshold at which the correlation became significant. Because every patient had alopecia, a presumed autoimmune disease, the patients' immune response might differ from that of healthy individuals. DPC sensitization did not change the number of TCRs with a frequency above 1 in 1000, and there was no evidence of changes in global repertoire structure.

Interpreted using the paper, the time point label stands for: patch test 1, 2 weeks after DPC sensitization. Explained via the paper, the treatment or condition label denotes: therapeutic diphenylcyclopropenone sensitization with weekly scalp DPC. Blood at each patch-test visit was drawn before the patch test was applied. Eligible patients were aged 18 to 70, diagnosed with alopecia, deemed suitable for DPC therapy, and excluded if pregnant. Total RNA was isolated from unfractionated whole blood collected in Tempus Blood RNA tubes. Libraries were prepared through RACE. Sequencing was carried out with a NextSeq 500. During library preparation, unique molecular identifiers were attached to individual cDNA molecules so that TCRs could be counted quantitatively and reproducibly. Both TCR alpha and TCR beta chains were sequenced from each blood RNA sample. Concerning the study's data processing: The median number of TCRs per sample was approximately 98,000, ranging from about 23,224 to 700,000. V, J and CDR3 annotation of the TCR reads was carried out using the Decombinator software suite. For PS versus PT1 abundance plots, all samples were subsampled to the same number of TCRs (28,000). TCRs were defined as expanded if absent before sensitization and observed at least eight times at the 2-week time point. TCRdb ran its own pipeline on the public reads, namely fastp trimming at Q25 and MiXCR clone calling, and kept in-frame beta chains. One record per CDR3 amino acid sequence lists the most common genes and DNA. The V and J calls follow TCRdb's processing rather than the paper's. This sample gives 100,000 to 150,000 distinct CDR3 sequences in total; approximately 15% of them show up just once. The ten biggest clones cover around 0.84% of the sample.

CDR1 MDHEN and CDR2 SYDVKM were looked up in the germline V gene. Reading from cysteine to phenylalanine, the CDR3 counts 12 amino acids. Here the CDR3 DNA is all that survives: 36 bases in frame from base 1. V gives up 6 bases and J gives up 3 bases, and the segment between their germline ends measures 8 bases. This clonotype was sampled from a man aged 18 to 35 with alopecia areata. Some clones in this sample may be carry-over from other donors' samples. This sequence uses TRBV28 and TRBJ2-5; tentative D gene TRBD1, with 6 bases matching. This sample comprised whole blood, obtained in connection with sensitization to the hapten diphenylcyclopropenone (DPC). The CDR3: CASSDRKETQYF. Read as DNA, the sequence is TGTGCCAGCAGCGACAGGAAAGAGACCCAGTACTTC.